This T cell receptor beta chain comes out of a study of identical twins listed by TCRdb under 2016. Context from the whole study: The study deep-sequenced TCR alpha and beta repertoires from monozygotic twins, unrelated adults of various ages and cord blood to test whether fetal clonotypes persist. To rule out contamination, the twin experiments were replicated at different times with different library preparation protocols.

Remarks on this clonotype: Which antigen it targets is not known. Per-nucleotide qualities are absent, and no much larger clonotype sits a single base away.

All donors were healthy Caucasians. The twin cohort consisted of three pairs of female monozygotic twins, all aged roughly 18 to 29 years. Positive isolation kits from Invitrogen were used to isolate CD4+ and CD8+ T cell populations. The protocol used for the library was 5' RACE. Sequencing was performed on an Illumina HiSeq 2000. Template switching added a universal primer binding site, and the final cDNA carried a unique molecular identifier that allowed TCR cDNA molecules to be counted accurately. First-strand cDNA for TCR alpha and beta chains was synthesized from specific primers in the conserved constant-segment region. To control for contamination, every cDNA library was double barcoded, receiving both a SMART-Mk sample barcode and Illumina barcodes. TruSeq adapter sequences and Illumina sample barcodes were added in two successive PCR steps. The TCR alpha and beta cDNA libraries were sequenced on the Illumina HiSeq platform using custom primers. In the authors' own workflow: Raw reads were processed with MiGEC to extract unique molecular identifiers, and MiXCR was used to determine CDR3 positions. Recombination models were inferred per individual with the repgenHMM and IGoR tools using an EM algorithm. The analysis of shared clonotypes was done with the tcR package in R, with sharing normalized by the product of cloneset sizes. To study raw recombination free of thymic and clonal selection effects, out-of-frame nonproductive sequences were analyzed. The raw public data were reprocessed by TCRdb itself: fastp quality trimming at Q25, MiXCR clonotype calling, in-frame beta chains only. Each record represents a unique CDR3 protein, reported with the most common genes and DNA among its rows. These V and J calls are TCRdb output, not the study's own analysis. Across this sample there are around 480,000 distinct CDR3 sequences, with roughly an eighth seen only once. 0.95% to 1% of the sample goes to the ten largest clones.

The junction shows trimming of 8 bases on V and 6 bases on J, plus 17 bases between the germline ends. Its CDR3 holds 14 amino acids, cysteine through phenylalanine. Only the CDR3 DNA stays, 42 bases, in frame from base 1. Paper-wide results and their limitations: Compared with coincidental sharing between unrelated individuals, out-of-frame TCR alpha sequences shared between twins had an excess of sequences with low generation probability. Excess twin sharing in beta out-of-frame sequences was weaker because fewer shared sequences lowered the signal-to-noise ratio. In monozygotic twins, recombination models systematically underestimated out-of-frame TCR alpha sharing, but the models matched the sharing seen between unrelated individuals. Abundant cord blood beta clonotypes had fewer insertions, young adult naive repertoires showed a similar but weaker trend, and memory repertoires showed no such trend. Because the same donors could not be followed over many years, the conclusions relied on cross-sectional statistical analysis. Invariant T cells such as MAIT and iNKT could partly confound zero-insertion analyses, although diverse VJ usage argued against such confounding for most clonotypes.

This same sample was also part of a study on yellow fever vaccine responses in identical twins. That second publication adds: The authors reported that the T cell response to vaccination in identical twins appeared partly convergent and partly personalized. The study precisely tracked vaccine-responding T cell clones in identical twins.

The receptor's source is a woman aged 18-29 years in good health. The sample consisted of CD4+ T cells sorted from blood. The sequence is built from TRBV12-3 or TRBV12-4 and TRBJ1-5; the D gene is possibly TRBD1, with 5 bases matching. CDR3 loop: CASGNSGKVQPQHF. The DNA sequence is TGTGCCAGCGGAAACTCAGGGAAGGTTCAGCCCCAGCATTTT.